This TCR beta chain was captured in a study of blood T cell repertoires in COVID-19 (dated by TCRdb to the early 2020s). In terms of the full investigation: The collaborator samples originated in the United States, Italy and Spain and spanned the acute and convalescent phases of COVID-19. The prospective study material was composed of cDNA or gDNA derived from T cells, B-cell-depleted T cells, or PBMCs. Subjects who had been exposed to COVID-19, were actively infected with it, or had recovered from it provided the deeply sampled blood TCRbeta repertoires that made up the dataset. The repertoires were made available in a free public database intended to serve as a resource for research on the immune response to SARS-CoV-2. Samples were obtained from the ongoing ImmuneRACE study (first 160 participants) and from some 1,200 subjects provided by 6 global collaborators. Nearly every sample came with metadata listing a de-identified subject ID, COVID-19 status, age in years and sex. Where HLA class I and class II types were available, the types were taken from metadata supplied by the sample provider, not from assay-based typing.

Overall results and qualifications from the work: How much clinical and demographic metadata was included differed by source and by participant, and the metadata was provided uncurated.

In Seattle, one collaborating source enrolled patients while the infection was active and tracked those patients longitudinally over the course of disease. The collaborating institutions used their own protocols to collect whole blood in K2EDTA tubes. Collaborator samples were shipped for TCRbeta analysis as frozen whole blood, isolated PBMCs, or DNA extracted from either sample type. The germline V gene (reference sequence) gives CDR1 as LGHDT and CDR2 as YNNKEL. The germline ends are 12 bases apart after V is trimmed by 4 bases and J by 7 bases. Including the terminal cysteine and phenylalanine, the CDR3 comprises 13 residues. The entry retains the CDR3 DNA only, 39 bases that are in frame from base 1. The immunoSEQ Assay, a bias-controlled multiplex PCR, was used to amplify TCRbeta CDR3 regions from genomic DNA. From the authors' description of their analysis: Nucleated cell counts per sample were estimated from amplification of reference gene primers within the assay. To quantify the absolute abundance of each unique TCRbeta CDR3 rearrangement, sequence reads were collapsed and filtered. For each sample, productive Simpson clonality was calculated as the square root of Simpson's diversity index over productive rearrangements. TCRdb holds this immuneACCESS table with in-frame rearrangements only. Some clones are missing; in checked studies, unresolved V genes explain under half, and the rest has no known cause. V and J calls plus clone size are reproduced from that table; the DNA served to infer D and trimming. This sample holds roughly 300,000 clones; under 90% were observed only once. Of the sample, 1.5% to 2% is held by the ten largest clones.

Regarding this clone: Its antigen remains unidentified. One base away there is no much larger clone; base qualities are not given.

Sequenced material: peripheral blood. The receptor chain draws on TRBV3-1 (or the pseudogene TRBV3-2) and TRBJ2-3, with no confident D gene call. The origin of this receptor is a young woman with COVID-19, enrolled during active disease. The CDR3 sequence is CASSPSEPNTQYF. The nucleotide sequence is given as TGTGCCAGCAGCCCCTCTGAGCCCAATACGCAGTATTTT.